Shown below are 3 T cell receptor beta chains from a single sample sequenced in a study of cytomegalovirus exposure and HLA in healthy donors. The PCR contained 60 Vbeta and 13 Jbeta primers. Profiling relied on immunoSEQ multiplex PCR, and the TCRdb table lists in-frame clones only, not all of them. The data contain 55,000 to 80,000 clones, approximately 74% of them singletons. Material for sequencing was PBMCs. Receptor source: a woman aged 25-40 years in good health and CMV-seropositive.

J is TRBJ1-1 and V is TRBV10-2; 9 positions agree with TRBD1. Germline values: CDR1 WSHSY, CDR2 SAAADI. The CDR3 is 13 amino acids. With 7 bases clipped from V and 4 bases from J, the junction kept 4 bases outside the gene matches. In nucleotides, the CDR3 is TGCGCCAGCACCCTGACAGGGGGCACTGAAGCTTTCTTT. Protein product: CASTLTGGTEAFF.

The gene calls are TRBV5-1 and TRBJ1-1, with 8 bases aligning to TRBD1. The CDR3 is made up of 14 amino acids. Per the germline V gene, CDR1 is SGHRS and CDR2 is YFSETQ. The ends lost 0 bases at V and 3 bases at J; junction bases unmatched: 1. CDR3 sequence: CASSLGQGYTEAFF. CDR3 sequence (DNA): TGCGCCAGCAGCTTGGGACAGGGGTACACTGAAGCTTTCTTT.

The CDR3 DNA follows: TGTGCCAGCAGAACTACAGGGTTTAGCAATCAGCCCCAGCATTTT. Its protein is CASRTTGFSNQPQHF. V and J are TRBV6-5 and TRBJ1-5; possible D gene TRBD1, 6 bases. The CDR3 contains 15 residues. V was cut by 6 bases and J by 0 bases, with 12 bases left in between. CDR1 and CDR2 from the germline V gene are MNHEY and SVGAGI.